Listed here is a single T cell receptor (beta chain). The data were obtained in a study of blood T cell repertoires in COVID-19. Looking at the study overall: The study drew acute and convalescent COVID-19 samples from the United States, Italy and Spain.

Followed longitudinally, the Seattle patients had been enrolled during active infection. How the authors handled the data: Amplification of reference gene primers provided the estimated nucleated cell counts. Profiled with immunoSEQ multiplex PCR; TCRdb holds only in-frame clones, not every one. V and J calls and clone size are those listed in that table; D and trimming were worked out from the DNA. The sample carries 350,000 or so clones, about 92% recorded once. This CDR3 comprises 15 residues. Looked up from germline, CDR1 is MDHEN and CDR2 is SYDVKM. V was clipped by 3 bases and J by 6 bases, with 14 bases between them.

The chain recombines TRBV28 with TRBJ2-2, with D unresolved. The receptor was isolated from a woman aged 55-69 years with COVID-19, enrolled during active disease. The sequencing sample was made of peripheral blood. The CDR3 nucleotides are TGTGCCAGCAGTTTGGTCATAGAGCTGGCCGGGGAGCTGTTTTTT. It specifies CASSLVIELAGELFF.